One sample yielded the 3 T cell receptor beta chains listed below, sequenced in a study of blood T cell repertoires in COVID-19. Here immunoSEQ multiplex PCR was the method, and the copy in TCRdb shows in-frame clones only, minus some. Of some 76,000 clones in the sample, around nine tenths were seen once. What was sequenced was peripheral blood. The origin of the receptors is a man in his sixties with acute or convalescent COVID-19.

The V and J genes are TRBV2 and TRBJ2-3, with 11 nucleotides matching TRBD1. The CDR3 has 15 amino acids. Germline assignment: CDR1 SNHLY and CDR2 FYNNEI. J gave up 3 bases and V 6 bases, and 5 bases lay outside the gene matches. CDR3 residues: CASSTDRGQTDTQYF. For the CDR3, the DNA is TGTGCCAGCAGCACGGACAGGGGGCAAACAGATACGCAGTATTTT.

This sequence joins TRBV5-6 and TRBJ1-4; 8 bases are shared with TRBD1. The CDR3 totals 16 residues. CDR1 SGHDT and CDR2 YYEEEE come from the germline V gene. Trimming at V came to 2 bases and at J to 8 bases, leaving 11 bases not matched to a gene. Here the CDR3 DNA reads TGTGCCAGCAGCTTTTGGCAGGGGGCTTTACGGGAAAAACTGTTTTTT. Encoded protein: CASSFWQGALREKLFF.

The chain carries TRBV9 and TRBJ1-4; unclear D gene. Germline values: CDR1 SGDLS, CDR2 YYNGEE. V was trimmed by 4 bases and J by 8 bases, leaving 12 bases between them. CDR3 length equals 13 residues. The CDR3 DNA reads TGTGCCAGCAGCTCAATAGCCCAGGAAAAACTGTTTTTT. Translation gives CASSSIAQEKLFF.